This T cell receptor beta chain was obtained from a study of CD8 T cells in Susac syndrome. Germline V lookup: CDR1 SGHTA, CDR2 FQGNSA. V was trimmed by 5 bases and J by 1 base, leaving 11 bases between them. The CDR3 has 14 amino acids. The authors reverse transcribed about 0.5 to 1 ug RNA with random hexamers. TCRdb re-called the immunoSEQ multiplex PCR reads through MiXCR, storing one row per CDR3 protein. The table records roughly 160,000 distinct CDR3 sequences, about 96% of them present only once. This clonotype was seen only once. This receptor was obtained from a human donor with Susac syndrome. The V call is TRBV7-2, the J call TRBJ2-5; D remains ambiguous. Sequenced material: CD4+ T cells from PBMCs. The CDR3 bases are TGTGCCAGCAGCCTCTCGTGGGGCCAAGAGACCCAGTACTTC. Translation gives CASSLSWGQETQYF.